A selection of T cell receptor beta chains follows, all from one sample in a study of shared clonotypes between healthy human individuals. The data were produced by immunoSEQ multiplex PCR, yet TCRdb's version contains in-frame clones alone and is incomplete. Among approximately 110,000 clones, just over 65% were seen once, and the ten largest hold around 24%. Sequenced: memory CD8+ T cells sorted from blood. All receptors derive from a woman aged 25-40 years in good health. Both conserved end residues are part of each CDR3.

v_gene: TRBV6-1; j_gene: TRBJ2-2; CDR3aa: CASRDSPNTGELFF
v_gene: TRBV6-1; j_gene: TRBJ2-7; CDR3aa: CASSDPGTGFYEQYF
v_gene: TRBV6-5; j_gene: TRBJ2-7; CDR3aa: CASKPQRTYEQYF
v_gene: TRBV7-9; j_gene: TRBJ2-1; CDR3aa: CAKGGLPTGNEQFF
v_gene: TRBV6-6; j_gene: TRBJ2-5; CDR3aa: CASSYLREGLETQYF
v_gene: TRBV19; j_gene: TRBJ1-1; CDR3aa: CASSYLPGGRNTEAFF
v_gene: TRBV10-1; j_gene: TRBJ2-1; CDR3aa: CASSLSGEGYNEQFF
v_gene: TRBV4-1; j_gene: TRBJ1-1; CDR3aa: CASSPQRGAKDTEAFF
v_gene: TRBV5-4; j_gene: TRBJ1-2; CDR3aa: CASSWGQGADGYTF
v_gene: TRBV30; j_gene: TRBJ1-2; CDR3aa: CAWSTRRQGAANYGYTF
v_gene: TRBV13; j_gene: TRBJ2-5; CDR3aa: CASSLEGQAEETQYF
v_gene: TRBV18; j_gene: TRBJ2-7; CDR3aa: CASSPRGYEQYF
v_gene: TRBV28; j_gene: TRBJ1-1; CDR3aa: CASSDDEAFF
v_gene: TRBV4-2; j_gene: TRBJ2-4; CDR3aa: CASSQDGAAGGNIQYF
v_gene: TRBV5-1; j_gene: TRBJ1-6; CDR3aa: CASSHLDSPLHF
v_gene: TRBV4-1; j_gene: TRBJ2-1; CDR3aa: CASSPRTSGVFSYNEQFF
v_gene: TRBV5-4; j_gene: TRBJ1-4; CDR3aa: CASSLATGGFSNEKLFF
v_gene: TRBV30; j_gene: TRBJ2-3; CDR3aa: CAWRAGTSGTDTQYF
v_gene: TRBV28; j_gene: TRBJ2-2; CDR3aa: CASSFNTGELFF
v_gene: TRBV6-4; j_gene: TRBJ2-6; CDR3aa: CASSDPEGGSGANVLTF
v_gene: TRBV2; j_gene: TRBJ2-7; CDR3aa: CASSETRIYEQYF
v_gene: TRBV7-2; j_gene: TRBJ2-7; CDR3aa: CASSADYSYEQYF
v_gene: TRBV6-4; j_gene: TRBJ2-2; CDR3aa: CASSDWTSGNTGELFF
v_gene: TRBV7-9; j_gene: TRBJ2-1; CDR3aa: CASSLEVGTSGWDEQFF
v_gene: TRBV10-3; j_gene: TRBJ2-7; CDR3aa: CAIPLLSQRGPGQTSYEQYF
v_gene: TRBV7-2; j_gene: TRBJ2-5; CDR3aa: CASSLFRGKETQYF